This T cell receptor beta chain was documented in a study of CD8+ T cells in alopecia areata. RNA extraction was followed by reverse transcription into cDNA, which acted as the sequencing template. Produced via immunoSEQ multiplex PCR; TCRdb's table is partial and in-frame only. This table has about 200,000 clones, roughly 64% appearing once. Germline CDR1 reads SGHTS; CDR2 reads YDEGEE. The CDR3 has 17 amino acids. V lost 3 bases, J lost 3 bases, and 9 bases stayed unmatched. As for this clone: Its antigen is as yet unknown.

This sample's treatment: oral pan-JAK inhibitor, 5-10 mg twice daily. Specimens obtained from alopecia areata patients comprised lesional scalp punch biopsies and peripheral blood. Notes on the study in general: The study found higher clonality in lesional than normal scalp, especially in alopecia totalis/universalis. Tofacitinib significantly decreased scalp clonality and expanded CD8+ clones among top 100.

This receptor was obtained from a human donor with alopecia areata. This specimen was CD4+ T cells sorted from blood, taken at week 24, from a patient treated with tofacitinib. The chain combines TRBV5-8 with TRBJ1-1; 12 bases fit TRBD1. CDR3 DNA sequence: TGTGCCAGCAGCTCGCCGGGACAGGGGGCGCGAGACACTGAAGCTTTCTTT. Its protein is CASSSPGQGARDTEAFF. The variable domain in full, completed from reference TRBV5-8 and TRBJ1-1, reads EAGVTQSPTHLIKTRGQQATLRCSPISGHTSVYWYQQALGLGLQFLLWYDEGEERNRGNFPPRFSGRQFPNYSSELNVNALELEDSALYLCASSSPGQGARDTEAFFGQGTRLTVV.